This TCR beta chain was profiled in a study of OX40 agonist ivuxolimab in advanced cancers. The repertoire was sequenced with immunoSEQ multiplex PCR; TCRdb's copy has only in-frame clones and lacks some. The sample holds about 82,000 clones, 86% seen once. The junction had 8 bases not matched to a gene; V was cut back by 8 bases and J by 4 bases. Germline-derived CDR1 and CDR2 are GTSNPN and SVGIG (reference sequence). The CDR3 spans 13 residues. The chain has TRBV30 and TRBJ1-2; 9 positions match TRBD1. The sample in question was CD4+ or CD8+ T cells sorted from blood, obtained in a trial of the OX40 agonist ivuxolimab. This TCR was sampled from an adult with an advanced solid tumor such as melanoma, head and neck, liver or kidney cancer. CDR3 in amino acids: CALDRGGGYGYTF. In DNA, the CDR3 is TGTGCCCTAGACAGGGGGGGTGGCTATGGCTACACCTTC.